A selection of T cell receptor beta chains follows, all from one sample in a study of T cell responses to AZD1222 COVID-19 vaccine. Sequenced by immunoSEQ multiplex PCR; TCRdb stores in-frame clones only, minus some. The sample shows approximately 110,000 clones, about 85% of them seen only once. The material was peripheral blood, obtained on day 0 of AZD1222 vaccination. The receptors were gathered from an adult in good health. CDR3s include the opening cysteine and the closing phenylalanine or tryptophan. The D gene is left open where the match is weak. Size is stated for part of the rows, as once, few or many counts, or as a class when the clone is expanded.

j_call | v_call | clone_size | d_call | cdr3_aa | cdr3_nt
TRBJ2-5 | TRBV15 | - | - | CATSRDGNRQETQYF | TGTGCCACCAGCAGAGATGGGAACAGACAAGAGACCCAGTACTTC
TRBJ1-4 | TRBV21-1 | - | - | CASSKERGGATQEKLFF | TGTGCCAGCAGCAAAGAGAGAGGGGGCGCTACCCAGGAAAAACTGTTTTTT
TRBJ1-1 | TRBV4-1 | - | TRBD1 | CASSLGTGGAGVSTEAFF | TGCGCCAGCAGCCTGGGGACAGGGGGCGCGGGGGTGAGCACTGAAGCTTTCTTT
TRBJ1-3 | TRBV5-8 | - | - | CASSLGQSSGNTIYF | TGTGCCAGCAGCCTCGGACAGAGCTCTGGAAACACCATATATTTT
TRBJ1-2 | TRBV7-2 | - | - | CASSFGQSHGYTF | TGTGCCAGCAGCTTCGGACAGAGTCATGGCTACACCTTC
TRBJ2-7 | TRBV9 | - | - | CASSVKLGSYEQYF | TGTGCCAGCAGCGTGAAACTAGGGTCCTACGAGCAGTACTTC
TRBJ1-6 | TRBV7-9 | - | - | CASSPRGAGSPLHF | TGTGCCAGCAGCCCCCGGGGGGCTGGATCACCCCTCCACTTT
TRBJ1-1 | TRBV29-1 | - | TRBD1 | CSGGQGMNTEAFF | TGCAGCGGGGGACAGGGAATGAACACTGAAGCTTTCTTT
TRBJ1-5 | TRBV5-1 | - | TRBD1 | CVKGGIGGGQPQHF | TGCGTAAAAGGGGGCATAGGAGGAGGGCAGCCCCAGCATTTT
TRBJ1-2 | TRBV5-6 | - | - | CASSLNRNNYGYTF | TGTGCCAGCAGCCTGAACAGAAATAACTATGGCTACACCTTC
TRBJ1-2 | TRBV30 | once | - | CAWKSEANYGYTF | TGTGCCTGGAAATCGGAAGCTAACTATGGCTACACCTTC
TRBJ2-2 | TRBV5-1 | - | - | CASSPYITGELFF | TGCGCCAGCAGCCCCTATATCACCGGGGAGCTGTTTTTT
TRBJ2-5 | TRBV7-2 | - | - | CASSLKETQYF | TGTGCCAGCAGCTTAAAAGAGACCCAGTACTTC
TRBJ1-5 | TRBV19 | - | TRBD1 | CASSIRQGRNQPQHF | TGTGCCAGTAGTATTAGACAGGGTCGTAATCAGCCCCAGCATTTT
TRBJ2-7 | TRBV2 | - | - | CASSVRLDSYEQYF | TGTGCCAGCAGCGTTCGCCTAGACTCCTACGAGCAGTACTTC
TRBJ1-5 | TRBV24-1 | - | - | CATSAGGHQPQHF | TGTGCCACCAGTGCCGGGGGCCATCAGCCCCAGCATTTT
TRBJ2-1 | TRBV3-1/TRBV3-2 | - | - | CASSLRGRSYNEQFF | TGTGCCAGCAGCCTGCGTGGGAGGTCCTACAATGAGCAGTTCTTC
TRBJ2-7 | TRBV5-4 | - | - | CASSSLRVPDEQYF | TGTGCCAGCAGCTCACTAAGAGTCCCGGACGAGCAGTACTTC
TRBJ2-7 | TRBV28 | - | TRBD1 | CASRGQGNDEQYF | TGTGCCAGCAGGGGACAGGGGAATGACGAGCAGTACTTC
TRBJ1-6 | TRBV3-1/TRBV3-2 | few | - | CASSLRPNSYNSPLHF | TGTGCCAGCAGCCTCCGTCCTAACTCCTATAATTCACCCCTCCACTTT
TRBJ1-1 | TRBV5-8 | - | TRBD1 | CASSPGTGGMNTEAFF | TGTGCCAGCAGCCCTGGGACAGGGGGCATGAACACTGAAGCTTTCTTT
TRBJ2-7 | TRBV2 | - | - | CASSESGPLADF | TGTGCCAGCAGTGAGAGTGGGCCCCTCGCTGACTTC
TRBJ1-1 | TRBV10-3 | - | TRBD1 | CAISDPGQGIWEAFF | TGTGCCATCAGTGATCCGGGACAGGGAATTTGGGAAGCTTTCTTT
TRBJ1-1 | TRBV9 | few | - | CASSVAGMGNTEAFF | TGTGCCAGCAGCGTAGCTGGGATGGGGAACACTGAAGCTTTCTTT
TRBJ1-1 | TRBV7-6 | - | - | CASSSERGAGTEAFF | TGTGCCAGCAGCTCCGAGAGGGGGGCAGGGACTGAAGCTTTCTTT
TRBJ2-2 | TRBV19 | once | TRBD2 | CASSVRTRGFTGELFF | TGTGCCAGTAGTGTCCGGACTAGAGGATTCACCGGGGAGCTGTTTTTT
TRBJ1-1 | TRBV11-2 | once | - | CASSPQIQMNTEAFF | TGTGCCAGCAGCCCACAGATTCAGATGAACACTGAAGCTTTCTTT
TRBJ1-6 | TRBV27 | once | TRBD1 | CASSFRTGGFSPLHF | TGTGCCAGCAGTTTCCGGACAGGGGGCTTCTCACCCCTCCACTTT
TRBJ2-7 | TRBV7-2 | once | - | CASSRSLLPYF | TGTGCCAGCAGCCGCAGCTTACTGCCGTACTTC
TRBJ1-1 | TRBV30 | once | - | CAWSVTNTEAFF | TGTGCCTGGAGTGTAACGAACACTGAAGCTTTCTTT
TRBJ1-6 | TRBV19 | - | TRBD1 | CASSTPGQGFSPLHF | TGTGCCAGTAGTACCCCGGGACAGGGGTTTTCACCCCTCCACTTT
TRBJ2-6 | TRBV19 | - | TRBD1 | CASSIQGQGARGANVLTF | TGTGCCAGTAGTATCCAGGGACAGGGGGCCAGGGGGGCCAACGTCCTGACTTTC
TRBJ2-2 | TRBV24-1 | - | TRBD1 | CATSDPRQGGELFF | TGTGCCACCAGTGATCCCCGACAGGGAGGGGAGCTGTTTTTT
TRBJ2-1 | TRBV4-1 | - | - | CASSQVPGGHYNEQFF | TGCGCCAGCAGCCAAGTGCCCGGGGGGCATTACAATGAGCAGTTCTTC
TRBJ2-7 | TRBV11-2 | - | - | CASSLYSPGTHEQYF | TGTGCCAGCAGCTTATACTCGCCAGGTACTCACGAGCAGTACTTC
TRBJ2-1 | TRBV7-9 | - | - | CASSLVGAWEQFF | TGTGCCAGCAGCTTAGTGGGGGCGTGGGAGCAGTTCTTC
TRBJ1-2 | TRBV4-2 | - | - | CASRLRGAAAGYTF | TGTGCCAGCAGGTTACGGGGGGCGGCGGCTGGCTACACCTTC
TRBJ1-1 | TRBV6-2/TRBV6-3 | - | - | CASSYSNTNTEAFF | TGTGCCAGCAGTTACTCGAACACGAACACTGAAGCTTTCTTT
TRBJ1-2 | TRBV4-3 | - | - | CASSQDGGGNYGYTF | TGCGCCAGCAGCCAAGATGGGGGGGGTAACTATGGCTACACCTTC